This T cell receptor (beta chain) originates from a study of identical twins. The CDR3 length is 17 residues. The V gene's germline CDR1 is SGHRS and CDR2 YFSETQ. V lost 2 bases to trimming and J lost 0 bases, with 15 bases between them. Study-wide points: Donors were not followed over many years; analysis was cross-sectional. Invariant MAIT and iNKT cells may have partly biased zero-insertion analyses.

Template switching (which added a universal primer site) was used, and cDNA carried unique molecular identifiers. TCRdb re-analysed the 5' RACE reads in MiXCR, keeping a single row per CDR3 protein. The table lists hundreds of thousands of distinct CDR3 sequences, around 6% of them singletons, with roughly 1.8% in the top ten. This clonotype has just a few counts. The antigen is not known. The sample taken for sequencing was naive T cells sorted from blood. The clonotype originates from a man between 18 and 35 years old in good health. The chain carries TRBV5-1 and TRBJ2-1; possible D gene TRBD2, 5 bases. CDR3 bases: TGCGCCAGCAGCTTTGGCCGACGGGGAAGCTCCTACAATGAGCAGTTCTTC. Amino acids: CASSFGRRGSSYNEQFF.